The 5 T cell receptor beta chains below were found in one sample sequenced in a study of a mutant IDH1 vaccine in newly diagnosed glioma. TCRdb's table, derived via immunoSEQ multiplex PCR, lists solely in-frame clones and lacks some. Altogether more than 45,000 clones are present, more than 75% being singletons, with the ten largest covering under 7.5%. The time point here: week 35, safety follow-up. Mutant IDH1 20-mer peptide, at 300 ug, made up each vaccine dose, with topical imiquimod. No antigen has been identified for these receptors. This sample comprised PBMCs, obtained from a glioma patient whose treatment included an IDH1 peptide vaccine. The receptors were gathered from a woman aged 40 to 50 with glioma.

The rearrangement uses TRBV4-3 and TRBJ2-7; 10 bases are a match to TRBD1. CDR1 and CDR2 (germline): LGHNA, YSLEER. V dropped 0 bases and J dropped 2; count of bases not matched to a gene: 1. The CDR3 has 15 amino acids. The CDR3 nucleotides read TGCGCCAGCAGCCAAGAGGGACAGGGGACCTACGAGCAGTACTTC. It specifies CASSQEGQGTYEQYF.

The J gene is TRBJ1-2, the V gene TRBV10-3; D call uncertain. With 1 base removed from V and 4 bases from J, the gap between germline ends came to 7 bases. Germline V gene sequence: CDR1 ENHRY, CDR2 SYGVKD. The CDR3 has 13 amino acids. The CDR3 sequence is CAISELGSYGYTF. CDR3 bases: TGTGCCATCAGTGAGTTGGGCAGCTATGGCTACACCTTC.

The chain is built from TRBV6-6 and TRBJ2-5; D unresolved. The ends were cut back, 6 bases at V and 4 bases at J, with 6 bases in the middle. Germline CDR1 MNHNY, CDR2 SVGAGI (reference sequence). This CDR3 region has 11 residues. The CDR3 region is CASSPTETQYF. In nucleotides, the CDR3 is TGTGCCAGCAGCCCCACAGAGACCCAGTACTTC.

This clone has just one count. The genes are TRBV7-9 and TRBJ1-6; tentatively, D is TRBD1 (6 bases). This CDR3 region has 14 residues. CDR1 SEHNR and CDR2 FQNEAQ come from the germline V gene (reference sequence). Trimming took off 3 bases at V and 9 bases at J, with 12 bases between the two ends. As DNA, the CDR3 is TGTGCCAGCAGCTTTTTACAGGGAGCTTCACCCCTCCACTTT. The encoded protein is CASSFLQGASPLHF.

The chain is built from TRBV11-2 and TRBJ2-7; D gene ambiguous. Germline CDR1 and CDR2: SGHAT and FQNNGV. This CDR3 contains 11 residues. V lost 5 bases to trimming and J lost 3 bases, with 5 bases between them. The CDR3 region has the DNA TGTGCCAGCAGCGCAGGCTACGAGCAGTACTTC. Translating it yields CASSAGYEQYF.